The 19 T cell receptor beta chains reported below all come from one sample, sequenced in a study of cytomegalovirus exposure and HLA in healthy donors. Primers for the PCR totalled 60 Vbeta and 13 Jbeta. Generated by immunoSEQ multiplex PCR, the TCRdb table keeps only in-frame clones and is missing some. The table records roughly 200,000 clones, approximately 88% of them present only once. Sequenced input: PBMCs. These receptors were collected from a boy younger than 10 in good health and CMV-seronegative.

Comments on this clone: The junction differs from germline at one of its ends, possibly a read error. The chain employs TRBV30 and TRBJ2-2; tentative D call: TRBD2 (5 bases). Germline lookup yields CDR1 GTSNPN and CDR2 SVGIG (reference sequence). The length of the CDR3 is 14 residues. DNA of the CDR3: TGTGCCTGGATCCGGCAAACCAACACCGGGAAGCTGTTTTTT. This gives the protein CAWIRQTNTGKLFF. The full variable domain, in which reference TRBV30 and TRBJ2-2 provide the parts outside the CDR3, is SQTIHQWPATLVQPVGSPLSLECTVEGTSNPNLYWYRQAAGRGLQLLFYSVGIGQISSEVPQNLSASRPQDRQFILSSKKLLLSDSGFYLCAWIRQTNTGKLFFGEGSRLTVL.

This chain links TRBV29-1 with TRBJ2-3, with D perhaps matching TRBD2 (5 bases). The germline V gene has CDR1 SQVTM and CDR2 ANQGSEA. Between the trimmed V and J ends, which lost 6 bases and 2 bases, there was a span of 18 bases. CDR3 size: 15 residues. In DNA, the CDR3 is TGCAGCGTGGGAACGGCTAGCACGTCCACAGATACGCAGTATTTT. It is translated as CSVGTASTSTDTQYF.

The V call is TRBV6-5, the J call TRBJ1-1; D gene unclear. Deletions cut 4 bases from V and 4 bases from J, with 7 bases between. There are 12 residues in the CDR3. Germline-derived CDR1 and CDR2 are MNHEY and SVGAGI. CDR3 residues: CASSSPGTEAFF. CDR3 DNA sequence: TGTGCCAGCAGTTCCCCGGGCACTGAAGCTTTCTTT.

This chain links TRBV29-1 with TRBJ2-7, with 9 bases identical to TRBD1. The junction had 6 bases not matched to a gene; V was cut back by 4 bases and J by 5 bases. From germline, CDR1 is SQVTM and CDR2 ANQGSEA. The CDR3 contains 13 residues. The CDR3 loop reads CSVVGQGYHEQYF. The CDR3 DNA is TGCAGCGTTGTTGGACAGGGGTACCACGAGCAGTACTTC.

The V gene is TRBV11-2, the J gene TRBJ1-4, with 8 bases identical to TRBD1. CDR3 length: 15 amino acids. The germline V gene encodes CDR1 SGHAT and CDR2 FQNNGV. V shed 5 bases, J shed 7 bases, and the junction held 9 bases outside the gene matches. The CDR3: CASSLRWGQAEKLFF. The DNA for the CDR3 is TGTGCCAGCAGCCTTAGGTGGGGACAGGCTGAAAAACTGTTTTTT.

The genes are TRBV6-5 and TRBJ2-5; D uncertain. The germline CDR1 and CDR2 sequences are MNHEY and SVGAGI. CDR3 length: 14 amino acids. V lost 0 bases and J 5 bases, leaving 10 bases between the germline ends. CDR3 in amino acids: CASSYSTPGETQYF. CDR3 bases: TGTGCCAGCAGTTACTCGACTCCTGGGGAGACCCAGTACTTC.

The chain carries TRBV6-5 and TRBJ1-1, with 9 positions matching TRBD1. CDR3 length: 14 residues. CDR1 is MNHEY, CDR2 SVGAGI, per germline. With 5 bases clipped from V and 0 bases from J, the junction kept 1 base outside the gene matches. For the CDR3, the DNA is TGTGCCAGCAGTGGACAGGGGTTGAACACTGAAGCTTTCTTT. Translating it yields CASSGQGLNTEAFF.

The chain recombines TRBV7-9 with TRBJ2-2; TRBD2 matches 7 bases. V shed 3 bases and J 5 bases; nucleotides not matched to a gene: 3. The germline V gene has CDR1 SEHNR and CDR2 FQNEAQ (reference sequence). This CDR3 has 14 residues. CDR3 sequence: CASSLGGYTGELFF. Here the CDR3 DNA reads TGTGCCAGCAGCTTGGGAGGGTATACCGGGGAGCTGTTTTTT. Variable domain in full (rest from reference TRBV7-9 and TRBJ2-2): DTGVSQNPRHKITKRGQNVTFRCDPISEHNRLYWYRQTLGQGPEFLTYFQNEAQLEKSRLLSDRFSAERPKGSFSTLEIQRTEQGDSAMYLCASSLGGYTGELFFGEGSRLTVL.

This clone has more than one count but fewer than ten. V and J are TRBV2 and TRBJ2-2; D not certain. CDR3 length: 15 amino acids. Trimming stripped 0 bases from V and 5 bases from J, with 10 bases between. Germline V gene lookup returns CDR1 SNHLY and CDR2 FYNNEI. The CDR3 is CASSEAWARTGELFF. The DNA for the CDR3 is TGTGCCAGCAGTGAAGCCTGGGCTCGGACCGGGGAGCTGTTTTTT.

CDR3 loop: CASRDRGQETQYF. The CDR3 nucleotides read TGTGCCAGCAGGGACAGAGGACAAGAGACCCAGTACTTC. The chain recombines TRBV28 with TRBJ2-5, with D possibly TRBD1 on 6 matching bases. Per the germline V gene, CDR1 is MDHEN and CDR2 is SYDVKM. V was cut by 6 bases and J by 2 bases, with 10 bases left in between. The CDR3 totals 13 residues.

This CDR3 is CASSFRQGAYGYTF. The DNA of the CDR3 is TGTGCCAGCAGCTTCAGACAGGGGGCGTATGGCTACACCTTC. This sequence joins TRBV5-5 and TRBJ1-2, with TRBD1 identical over 10 bases. CDR3 length: 14 amino acids. V trimming: 2 bases; J trimming: 5 bases; junction bases outside the gene matches: 3. CDR1 is SGHKS, CDR2 YYEKEE, per germline (reference sequence).

The V call is TRBV5-8, the J call TRBJ2-5; 11 bases match TRBD1. The CDR3 loop spans 15 amino acids. Per the germline V gene, CDR1 is SGHTS and CDR2 is YDEGEE. V trimming: 0 bases; J trimming: 4 bases; junction bases outside the gene matches: 2. Here the CDR3 DNA reads TGTGCCAGCAGCTTGGTGGGACAGGGGGGAGAGACCCAGTACTTC. The encoded protein is CASSLVGQGGETQYF.

The chain carries TRBV30 and TRBJ2-5, with 10 bases lining up with TRBD1. The J call may be faulty, since TRBJ2-7 better matches the DNA end. This CDR3 region has 15 residues. CDR1 GTSNPN and CDR2 SVGIG come from the germline V gene (reference sequence). The CDR3 spells CAWSAGTGALYEQYF. CDR3 coding DNA: TGTGCCTGGAGTGCCGGGACAGGGGCCTTATACGAGCAGTACTTC.

The rearrangement links TRBV11-3 to TRBJ1-1; a possible D gene is TRBD1 (6 bases). The CDR3 is made up of 16 amino acids. V was shortened by 0 bases and J by 1 base, with 12 bases between the two germline ends. The germline V gene has CDR1 SGHNT and CDR2 YENEEA. The CDR3 DNA reads TGTGCCAGCAGCTTAGATGGCAGGGGTGGGAACACTGAAGCTTTCTTT. Protein product: CASSLDGRGGNTEAFF.

The V gene is TRBV14, the J gene TRBJ2-1, with TRBD2 matching over 8 bases. This CDR3 comprises 16 residues. The J segment lost 8 bases and the V segment lost 5 bases, leaving 14 bases of the junction unmatched. Germline V gene sequence: CDR1 SGHDN, CDR2 FVKESK. CDR3 residues: CASSYLMAGGADEQFF. As DNA, the CDR3 is TGTGCCAGCAGCTACCTGATGGCGGGAGGTGCGGATGAGCAGTTCTTC.

The rearrangement links TRBV4-1 to TRBJ2-3; D gene ambiguous. The CDR3 contains 18 residues. CDR1 and CDR2 from the germline V gene are MGHRA and YSYEKL. V lost 0 bases, J lost 11 bases, and 27 bases lay in between. The CDR3 nucleotides read TGCGCCAGCAGCCAAGATGTCAGAGTTTCATCTTCCGAGAGGATGCAGTATTTT. It codes for CASSQDVRVSSSERMQYF.

This chain connects TRBV5-1 to TRBJ2-3, with 10 bases aligning to TRBD1. Looked up from germline, CDR1 is SGHRS and CDR2 is YFSETQ. After removal of 4 bases from V and 4 bases from J, the junction contained 6 bases not matched to a gene. The CDR3 totals 15 residues. CDR3 region: CASSDRQGAADTQYF. DNA for the CDR3: TGCGCCAGCAGCGATAGACAGGGGGCGGCAGATACGCAGTATTTT.

This clone was observed once. Here the CDR3 DNA reads TGTGCCAGCAGCCTGACGTCCCCCCGGGACAGTACAGATACGCAGTATTTT. Its protein is CASSLTSPRDSTDTQYF. The chain combines TRBV11-2 with TRBJ2-3; 7 positions agree with TRBD1. The junction had 14 bases not matched to a gene; V was cut back by 5 bases and J by 3 bases. Germline CDR1 is SGHAT and CDR2 is FQNNGV. The length of the CDR3 is 17 residues.

J is TRBJ2-7 and V is TRBV5-1, with a weak D call TRBD2 (5 bases). Germline V gene sequence: CDR1 SGHRS, CDR2 YFSETQ. Trimming cost V 2 bases and J 5 bases, with 8 bases left between them. This CDR3 spans 12 amino acids. For the CDR3, the DNA is TGCGCCAGCAGCTTACTAGGAGACGAGCAGTACTTC. Translated: CASSLLGDEQYF.